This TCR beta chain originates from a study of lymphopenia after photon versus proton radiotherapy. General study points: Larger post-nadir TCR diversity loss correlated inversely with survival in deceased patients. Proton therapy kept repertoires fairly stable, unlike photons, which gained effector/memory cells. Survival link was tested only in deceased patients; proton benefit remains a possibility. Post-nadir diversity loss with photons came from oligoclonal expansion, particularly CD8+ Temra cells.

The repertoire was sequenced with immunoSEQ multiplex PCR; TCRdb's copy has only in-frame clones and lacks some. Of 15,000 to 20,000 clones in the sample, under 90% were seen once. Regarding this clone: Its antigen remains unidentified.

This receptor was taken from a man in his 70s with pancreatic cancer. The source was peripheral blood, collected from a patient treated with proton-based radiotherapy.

The CDR3 reads CASKREVYNEQFF. The CDR3 coding sequence is TGTGCCAGCAAGCGGGAGGTCTACAATGAGCAGTTCTTC. This rearrangement joins TRBV7-9 to TRBJ2-1, with 9 bases aligning to TRBD2. CDR3 length: 13 residues. V lost 7 bases and J lost 3; bases outside the gene matches: 1. Germline V gives CDR1 SEHNR, CDR2 FQNEAQ (reference sequence).